Shown below are 23 T cell receptor beta chains from a single sample sequenced in a study of T cell responses to AZD1222 COVID-19 vaccine. Libraries were prepared by immunoSEQ multiplex PCR; TCRdb keeps only in-frame clonotypes and omits some of them. The sample has some 180,000 clones; around nine tenths are singletons. This material consisted of peripheral blood, taken 28 days after the second AZD1222 dose. The source of these receptors is an adult who received the AZD1222 COVID-19 vaccine.

The chain combines TRBV3-1 (or the pseudogene TRBV3-2) with TRBJ1-4; no reliable D call. This CDR3 is 15 amino acids long. The V end was cut by 1 base, the J end by 5 bases, with 11 bases between. The germline V gene has CDR1 LGHDT and CDR2 YNNKEL (reference sequence). The CDR3 reads CASSQGGPENEKLFF. DNA of the CDR3: TGTGCCAGCAGCCAAGGAGGGCCGGAGAATGAAAAACTGTTTTTT.

This chain connects TRBV2 to TRBJ2-3; 7 bases map to TRBD2. Germline V gene data show CDR1 as SNHLY and CDR2 as FYNNEI. CDR3 size: 14 residues. With V trimmed by 2 bases and J by 9 bases, 8 bases remained unmatched. CDR3 coding DNA: TGTGCCAGCAGTGAATCCCGCTCTAGCGGAACGCAGTATTTT. Its protein product is CASSESRSSGTQYF.

The chain is built from TRBV12-3 or TRBV12-4 and TRBJ2-2, with D possibly TRBD2 on 6 matching bases. The CDR3 has 12 amino acids. V was clipped by 6 bases and J by 5 bases, with 7 bases between them. In nucleotides, the CDR3 is TGTGCCAGCAGGGGGGGAACCGGGGAGCTGTTTTTT. Translating gives CASRGGTGELFF.

The chain employs TRBV7-2 and TRBJ1-5; D not certain. The CDR3 runs to 13 residues. Trimming pared 4 bases from V and 9 bases from J, leaving 13 bases between. CDR1 is SGHTA, CDR2 FQGNSA, per germline. The CDR3 region is CASSSHTGRPQHF. The CDR3 nucleotides are TGTGCCAGCAGCTCCCACACCGGTCGGCCCCAGCATTTT.

J is TRBJ1-4 and V is TRBV7-9, with unresolved D. Germline CDR1 is SEHNR and CDR2 is FQNEAQ (reference sequence). The CDR3 is made up of 14 amino acids. The ends were cut back, 3 bases at V and 5 bases at J, with 10 bases in the middle. Written as DNA, the CDR3 is TGTGCCAGCAGCTTCTGGGGTGGAAATGAAAAACTGTTTTTT. Protein: CASSFWGGNEKLFF.

This chain uses TRBV12-3 or TRBV12-4 with TRBJ1-4; 7 bases are shared with TRBD1. Trimming at V came to 7 bases and at J to 4 bases, leaving 3 bases not matched to a gene. The CDR3 is made up of 13 amino acids. The CDR3 coding sequence is TGTGCCAGCACTGGGACAGTTAATGAAAAACTGTTTTTT. Its protein is CASTGTVNEKLFF.

This sequence joins TRBV7-2 and TRBJ2-2, with D possibly being TRBD1 (5 bases). V was trimmed by 6 bases and J by 2 bases, leaving 13 bases between them. Per germline, CDR1 SGHTA and CDR2 FQGNSA. This CDR3 comprises 15 residues. The chain's CDR3 is CASRPTGLNTGELFF. Here the CDR3 DNA reads TGTGCCAGCAGGCCCACAGGATTAAACACCGGGGAGCTGTTTTTT. The whole variable domain, remainder taken from reference TRBV7-2 and TRBJ2-2, is GAGVSQSPSNKVTEKGKDVELRCDPISGHTALYWYRQSLGQGLEFLIYFQGNSAPDKSGLPSDRFSAERTGGSVSTLTIQRTQQEDSAVYLCASRPTGLNTGELFFGEGSRLTVL.

The rearrangement uses TRBV2 and TRBJ1-1; D is possibly TRBD1 (6 bases). This CDR3 contains 19 residues. Germline CDR1 reads SNHLY; CDR2 reads FYNNEI. V was trimmed by 5 bases and J by 0 bases, leaving 25 bases between them. CDR3 region: CASSMGGVQGYSMNTEAFF. The CDR3 region has the DNA TGTGCCAGCAGTATGGGTGGGGTACAGGGCTATTCTATGAACACTGAAGCTTTCTTT.

The chain is built from TRBV5-4 and TRBJ1-4, with TRBD1 identical over 9 bases. Germline CDR1 and CDR2: SGHNT and YYREEE (reference sequence). This CDR3 spans 15 amino acids. Losses at the gene ends were 4 bases for V and 8 bases for J; bases not matched to a gene: 9. CDR3 in DNA: TGTGCCAGCAGCGTAGACAGGGGGAGAAACGAAAAACTGTTTTTT. It yields the protein CASSVDRGRNEKLFF. Based on the CDR3 plus reference TRBV5-4 and TRBJ1-4, the full variable domain is ETGVTQSPTHLIKTRGQQVTLRCSSQSGHNTVSWYQQALGQGPQFIFQYYREEENGRGNFPPRFSGLQFPNYSSELNVNALELDDSALYLCASSVDRGRNEKLFFGSGTQLSVL.

The chain recombines TRBV5-1 with TRBJ1-6, with D maybe TRBD1 (6 bases). The CDR3 is made up of 18 amino acids. The V end lost 2 bases, the J end lost 5 bases, and 20 bases lay between the germline ends. In germline, CDR1 is SGHRS, CDR2 YFSETQ. CDR3 sequence (DNA): TGCGCCAGCAGCTTCACAACAGGGACCCCGTGGAATAATTCACCCCTCCACTTT. It encodes CASSFTTGTPWNNSPLHF.

This sequence joins TRBV7-2 and TRBJ2-2, with D possibly TRBD2 on 5 matching bases. The V gene's germline CDR1 is SGHTA and CDR2 FQGNSA. The CDR3 runs 15 residues. V was pared by 5 bases and J by 3 bases, with 13 bases between. CDR3 nucleotide sequence: TGTGCCAGCAGCCCGGCGCGGGCCGACACCGGGGAGCTGTTTTTT. It specifies CASSPARADTGELFF.

This chain links TRBV18 with TRBJ1-2, with D perhaps TRBD1 (6 bases). The V end lost 4 bases, the J end lost 6 bases, and 15 bases lay between the germline ends. Per the germline V gene, CDR1 is KGHSH and CDR2 is LQKENI. CDR3 length equals 14 residues. The CDR3 region is CASSRGTGSNGYTF. CDR3 DNA sequence: TGTGCCAGCTCACGTGGCACAGGGAGTAATGGCTACACCTTC.

This chain joins TRBV30 and TRBJ1-6; D not resolved. Per germline, CDR1 GTSNPN and CDR2 SVGIG (reference sequence). CDR3 length: 13 amino acids. V lost 0 bases to trimming and J lost 6 bases, with 6 bases between them. The CDR3 region has the DNA TGTGCCTGGAGTGTTCAGGTTAATTCACCCCTCCACTTT. Amino acids: CAWSVQVNSPLHF.

The chain has TRBV29-1 and TRBJ1-1, with a possible D match to TRBD1 (5 bases). The CDR3 covers 12 residues. The germline V gene has CDR1 SQVTM and CDR2 ANQGSEA. V lost 3 bases and J lost 5, with 10 bases in between. The CDR3 bases are TGCAGCGTTGATCGGGGGAGGACTGAAGCTTTCTTT. Translation gives CSVDRGRTEAFF.

The chain carries TRBV6-5 and TRBJ1-5; 10 bases match TRBD1. There are 15 residues in the CDR3. Germline V CDR1 and CDR2: MNHEY, SVGAGI. V gave up 9 bases and J gave up 2 bases; unmatched junction bases: 7. CDR3 DNA: TGTGCCAGTCGTCCCGGGACAGGGGGCAATCAGCCCCAGCATTTT. Its protein is CASRPGTGGNQPQHF.

The chain combines TRBV3-1 (or the pseudogene TRBV3-2) with TRBJ1-4; weak D call: TRBD1 (6 bases). V was shortened by 4 bases and J by 4 bases, with 19 bases between the two germline ends. CDR3 length equals 17 residues. Germline assignment: CDR1 LGHDT and CDR2 YNNKEL (reference sequence). CDR3 in amino acids: CASSLRGPGAFNEKLFF. Written as DNA, the CDR3 is TGTGCCAGCAGCCTGCGGGGTCCGGGGGCCTTTAATGAAAAACTGTTTTTT.

The V call is TRBV7-9, the J call TRBJ2-1; 7 bases line up with TRBD1. Germline CDR1 reads SEHNR; CDR2 reads FQNEAQ (reference sequence). Germline trimming cut 5 bases from V and 2 bases from J; bases unmatched to any gene: 9. The CDR3 is made up of 16 amino acids. The CDR3 loop is CASSKLDRDPYNEQFF. CDR3 DNA: TGTGCCAGCAGCAAGCTTGACAGGGACCCCTACAATGAGCAGTTCTTC.

The V call is TRBV7-3, the J call TRBJ2-3; D unclear. The CDR3 has 15 residues. V lost 2 bases to trimming and J lost 1 base, with 10 bases between them. Looked up from germline, CDR1 is SGHTA and CDR2 is FQGTGA. The CDR3 loop is CASSLVMAGTDTQYF. The CDR3, as DNA: TGTGCCAGCAGCTTAGTGATGGCCGGCACAGATACGCAGTATTTT.

The chain couples TRBV11-2 to TRBJ2-7; tentatively, D is TRBD2 (6 bases). The CDR3 spans 15 residues. V lost 1 base to trimming and J lost 2 bases, with 12 bases between them. Germline V CDR1 and CDR2: SGHAT, FQNNGV. The CDR3 sequence is CASSLGSGAAYEQYF. In DNA form, the CDR3 reads TGTGCCAGCAGCTTAGGATCGGGAGCGGCCTACGAGCAGTACTTC.

The CDR3: CASRHTGTPKYF. CDR3 coding DNA: TGTGCCAGCAGACACACCGGGACCCCAAAGTACTTC. The V call is TRBV6-5, the J call TRBJ2-7; D possibly uses TRBD1 or TRBD2 (5 bases each). V lost 6 bases and J lost 11, with 17 bases in between. Per the germline V gene, CDR1 is MNHEY and CDR2 is SVGAGI. This CDR3 contains 12 residues.

This chain connects TRBV5-6 to TRBJ2-2; D remains ambiguous. Trimming took 2 bases from V and 6 from J, leaving 2 bases between them. This CDR3 is built from 11 residues. Germline assignment: CDR1 SGHDT and CDR2 YYEEEE. The CDR3 DNA follows: TGTGCCAGCAGCTTATCCGGGGAGCTGTTTTTT. Its translation: CASSLSGELFF.

The rearrangement joins TRBV15 to TRBJ2-6; D tentatively reads TRBD1 or TRBD2 (5 bases each). The CDR3 contains 17 residues. The germline V gene encodes CDR1 LNHNV and CDR2 YYDKDF (reference sequence). Trimming cost V 1 base and J 0 bases, with 10 bases left between them. The CDR3 DNA reads TGTGCCACCAGCAGAGTCGGGGCGTACTCTGGGGCCAACGTCCTGACTTTC. It is translated as CATSRVGAYSGANVLTF.

The chain has TRBV6-5 and TRBJ2-7; no firm D call. CDR3 length: 14 residues. Germline CDR1 is MNHEY and CDR2 is SVGAGI. V lost 8 bases, J lost 6 bases, and 20 bases lay in between. The CDR3 region is CASRRSLPSLEQYF. The DNA of the CDR3 is TGTGCCAGCCGGAGATCTTTGCCCAGCCTCGAGCAGTACTTC.